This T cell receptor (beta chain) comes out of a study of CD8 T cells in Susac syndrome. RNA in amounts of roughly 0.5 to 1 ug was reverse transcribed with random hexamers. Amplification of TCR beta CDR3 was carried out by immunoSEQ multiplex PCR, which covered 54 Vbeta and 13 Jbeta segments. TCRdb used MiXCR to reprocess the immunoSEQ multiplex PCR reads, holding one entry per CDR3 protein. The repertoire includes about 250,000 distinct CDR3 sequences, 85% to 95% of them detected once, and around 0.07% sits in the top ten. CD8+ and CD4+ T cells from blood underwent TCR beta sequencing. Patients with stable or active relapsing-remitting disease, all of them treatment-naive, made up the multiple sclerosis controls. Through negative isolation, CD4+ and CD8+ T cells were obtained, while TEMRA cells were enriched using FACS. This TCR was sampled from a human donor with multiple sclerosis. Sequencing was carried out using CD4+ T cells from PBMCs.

In DNA, the CDR3 is TGTGCCAGCAGTTTATTTAGACCCCTTGCTGAGCAGTACTTC. Its translation: CASSLFRPLAEQYF. The genes are TRBV28 and TRBJ2-7, with D hard to call. Germline loops: CDR1 MDHEN, CDR2 SYDVKM. The V gene lost 1 base and the J gene lost 7 bases, with 14 bases spanning the gap. The CDR3 has 14 residues.